This TCR beta chain was retrieved from a study of shared clonotypes between healthy human individuals. Overall study results and limits: Naive CD4 clonotypes overlapped across a few donors at roughly 5%.

A remark on this clone: Antigen specificity is unknown.

Measured with immunoSEQ multiplex PCR; TCRdb has only the in-frame clones, and not every one. The data contain about 2.1 million clones, just over 90% of them singletons. CDR1 SGHRS and CDR2 YFSETQ come from the germline V gene. Between the trimmed V and J ends, which lost 0 bases and 7 bases, there was a span of 7 bases. This CDR3 contains 13 residues. In the naive CD8 group, cells lacked CD45RO and were positively selected for CCR7, so terminally differentiated effector memory CD45RA+ cells were left out. Sample: naive CD8+ T cells from PBMCs. V gene TRBV5-1 combines with J gene TRBJ2-2; D is unresolved. The receptor comes from a man between 18 and 29 years old in good health. Some clones in this sample may be carry-over from other donors' samples. The CDR3 sequence: CASSLGAVGELFF. CDR3 sequence (DNA): TGCGCCAGCAGCTTGGGGGCAGTCGGGGAGCTGTTTTTT. The complete variable domain, with remaining parts taken from reference TRBV5-1 and TRBJ2-2, reads KAGVTQTPRYLIKTRGQQVTLSCSPISGHRSVSWYQQTPGQGLQFLFEYFSETQRNKGNFPGRFSGRQFSNSRSEMNVSTLELGDSALYLCASSLGAVGELFFGEGSRLTVL.